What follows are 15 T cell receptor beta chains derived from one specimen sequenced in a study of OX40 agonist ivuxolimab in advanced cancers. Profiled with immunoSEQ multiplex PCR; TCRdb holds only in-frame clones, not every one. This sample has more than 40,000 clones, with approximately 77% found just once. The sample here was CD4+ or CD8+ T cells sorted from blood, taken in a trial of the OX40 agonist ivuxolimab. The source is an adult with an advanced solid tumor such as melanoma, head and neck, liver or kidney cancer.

CDR3 sequence: CASSYSGFSYEQYF. The CDR3 DNA reads TGTGCCAGCAGTTACTCAGGGTTTTCCTACGAGCAGTACTTC. This sequence joins TRBV6-5 and TRBJ2-7, with no clear D. Germline CDR1 and CDR2: MNHEY and SVGAGI. The CDR3 is 14 residues long. The V end was cut by 0 bases, the J end by 1 base, with 7 bases between.

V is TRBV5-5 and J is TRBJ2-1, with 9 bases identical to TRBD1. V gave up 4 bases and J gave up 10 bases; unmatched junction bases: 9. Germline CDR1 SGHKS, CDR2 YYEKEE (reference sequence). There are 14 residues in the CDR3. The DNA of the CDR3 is TGTGCCAGCAGCCTTAACACAGGGGGCAAAGAGCAGTTCTTC. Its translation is CASSLNTGGKEQFF. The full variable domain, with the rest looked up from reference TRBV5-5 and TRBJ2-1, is DAGVTQSPTHLIKTRGQQVTLRCSPISGHKSVSWYQQVLGQGPQFIFQYYEKEERGRGNFPDRFSARQFPNYSSELNVNALLLGDSALYLCASSLNTGGKEQFFGPGTRLTVL.

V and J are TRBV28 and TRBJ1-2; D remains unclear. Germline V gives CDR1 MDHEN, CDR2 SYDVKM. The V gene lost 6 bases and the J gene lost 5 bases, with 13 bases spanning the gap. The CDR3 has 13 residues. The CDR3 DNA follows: TGTGCCAGCAGAACATTGAACGGTTATGGCTACACCTTC. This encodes CASRTLNGYGYTF.

The chain's CDR3 is CASSLSAIKLRLASGNEQFF. CDR3 in DNA: TGTGCCAGCAGTTTATCGGCGATTAAACTGAGACTAGCTAGCGGCAATGAGCAGTTCTTC. The rearrangement links TRBV27 to TRBJ2-1; 7 positions match TRBD2. V was clipped by 0 bases and J by 6 bases; unmatched bases: 20. The germline V gene encodes CDR1 MNHEY and CDR2 SMNVEV (reference sequence). This CDR3 spans 20 amino acids.

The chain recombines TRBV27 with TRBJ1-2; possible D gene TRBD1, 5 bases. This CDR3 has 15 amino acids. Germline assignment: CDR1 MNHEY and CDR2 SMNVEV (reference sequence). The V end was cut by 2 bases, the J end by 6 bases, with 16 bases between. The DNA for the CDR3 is TGTGCCAGCAGTTTAAATCGTGCACGGGGCCATGGCTACACCTTC. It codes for CASSLNRARGHGYTF.

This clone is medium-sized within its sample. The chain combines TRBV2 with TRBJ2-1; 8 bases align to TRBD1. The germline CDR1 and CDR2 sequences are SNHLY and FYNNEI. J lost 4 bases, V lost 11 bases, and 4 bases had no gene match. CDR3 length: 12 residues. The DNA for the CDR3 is TGTGCCGGGGGACAGGATTACAATGAGCAGTTCTTC. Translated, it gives CAGGQDYNEQFF.

DNA for the CDR3: TGTGCCAGTAGTATACTAGCTGGGGTGGATGAGCAGTTCTTC. Its translation is CASSILAGVDEQFF. This chain connects TRBV19 to TRBJ2-1; D might be TRBD2 (5 bases). There are 14 residues in the CDR3. In germline, CDR1 is LNHDA, CDR2 SQIVND (reference sequence). Trimming removed 2 bases at V and 8 bases at J, with 13 bases between.

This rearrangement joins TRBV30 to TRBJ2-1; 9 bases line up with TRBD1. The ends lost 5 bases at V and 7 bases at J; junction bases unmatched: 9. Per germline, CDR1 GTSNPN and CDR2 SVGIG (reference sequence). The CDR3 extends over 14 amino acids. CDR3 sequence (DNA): TGTGCCTGGTCTCCCGGGACAGGGTTAAATGAGCAGTTCTTC. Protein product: CAWSPGTGLNEQFF.

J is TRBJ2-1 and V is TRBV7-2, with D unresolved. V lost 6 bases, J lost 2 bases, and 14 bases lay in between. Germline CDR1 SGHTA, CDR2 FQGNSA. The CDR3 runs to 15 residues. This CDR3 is CASSLTMGTYNEQFF. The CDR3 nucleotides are TGTGCCAGCAGTCTAACGATGGGGACCTACAATGAGCAGTTCTTC. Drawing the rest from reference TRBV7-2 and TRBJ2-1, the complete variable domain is GAGVSQSPSNKVTEKGKDVELRCDPISGHTALYWYRQSLGQGLEFLIYFQGNSAPDKSGLPSDRFSAERTGGSVSTLTIQRTQQEDSAVYLCASSLTMGTYNEQFFGPGTRLTVL.

CDR3 nucleotide sequence: TGCGCCAGCAGCTCGAGTGTGCAGTTCAACAATGAGCAGTTCTTC. Translated, it gives CASSSSVQFNNEQFF. The chain combines TRBV5-1 with TRBJ2-1; D is undetermined. The CDR3 runs to 15 residues. CDR1 and CDR2 (germline): SGHRS, YFSETQ. V gave up 3 bases and J gave up 5 bases, with 15 bases separating them.

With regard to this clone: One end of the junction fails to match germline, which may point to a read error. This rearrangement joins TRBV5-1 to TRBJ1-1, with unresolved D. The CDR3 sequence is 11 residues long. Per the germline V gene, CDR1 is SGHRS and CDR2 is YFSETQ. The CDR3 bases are TGCGCCAGCAGCTTGAAAACTGAAGCTTTCTTT. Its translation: CASSLKTEAFF. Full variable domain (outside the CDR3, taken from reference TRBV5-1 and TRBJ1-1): KAGVTQTPRYLIKTRGQQVTLSCSPISGHRSVSWYQQTPGQGLQFLFEYFSETQRNKGNFPGRFSGRQFSNSRSEMNVSTLELGDSALYLCASSLKTEAFFGQGTRLTVV.

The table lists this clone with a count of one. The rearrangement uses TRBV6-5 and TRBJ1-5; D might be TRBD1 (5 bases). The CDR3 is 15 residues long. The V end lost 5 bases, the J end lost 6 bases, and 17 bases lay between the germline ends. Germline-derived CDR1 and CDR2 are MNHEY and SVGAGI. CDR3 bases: TGTGCCAGCAGTCGAACCTTTTCGGGGGGTCAGCCCCAGCATTTT. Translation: CASSRTFSGGQPQHF.

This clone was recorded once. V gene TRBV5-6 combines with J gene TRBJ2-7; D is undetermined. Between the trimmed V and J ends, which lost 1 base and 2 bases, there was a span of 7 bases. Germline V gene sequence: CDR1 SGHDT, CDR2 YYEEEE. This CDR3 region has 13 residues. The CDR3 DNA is TGTGCCAGCAGCTTGCTTACCCCCTACGAGCAGTACTTC. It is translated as CASSLLTPYEQYF. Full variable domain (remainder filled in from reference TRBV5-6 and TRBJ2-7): DAGVTQSPTHLIKTRGQQVTLRCSPKSGHDTVSWYQQALGQGPQFIFQYYEEEERQRGNFPDRFSGHQFPNYSSELNVNALLLGDSALYLCASSLLTPYEQYFGPGTRLTVT.

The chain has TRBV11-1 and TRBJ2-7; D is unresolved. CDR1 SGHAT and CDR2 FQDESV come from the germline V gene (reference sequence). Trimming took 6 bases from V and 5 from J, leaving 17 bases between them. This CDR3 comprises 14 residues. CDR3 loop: CASSPRSSNHEQYF. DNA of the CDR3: TGTGCCAGCAGTCCGAGATCCAGTAACCACGAGCAGTACTTC. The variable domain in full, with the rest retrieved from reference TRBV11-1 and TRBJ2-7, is EAEVAQSPRYKITEKSQAVAFWCDPISGHATLYWYRQILGQGPELLVQFQDESVVDDSQLPKDRFSAERLKGVDSTLKIQPAELGDSAMYLCASSPRSSNHEQYFGPGTRLTVT.

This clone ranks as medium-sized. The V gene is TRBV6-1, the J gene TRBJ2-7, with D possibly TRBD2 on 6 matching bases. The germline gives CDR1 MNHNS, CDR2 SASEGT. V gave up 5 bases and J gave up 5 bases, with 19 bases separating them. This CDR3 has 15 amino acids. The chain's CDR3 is CASSFRSGGTDEQYF. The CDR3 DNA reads TGTGCCAGCAGTTTTCGTTCTGGCGGGACGGACGAGCAGTACTTC.